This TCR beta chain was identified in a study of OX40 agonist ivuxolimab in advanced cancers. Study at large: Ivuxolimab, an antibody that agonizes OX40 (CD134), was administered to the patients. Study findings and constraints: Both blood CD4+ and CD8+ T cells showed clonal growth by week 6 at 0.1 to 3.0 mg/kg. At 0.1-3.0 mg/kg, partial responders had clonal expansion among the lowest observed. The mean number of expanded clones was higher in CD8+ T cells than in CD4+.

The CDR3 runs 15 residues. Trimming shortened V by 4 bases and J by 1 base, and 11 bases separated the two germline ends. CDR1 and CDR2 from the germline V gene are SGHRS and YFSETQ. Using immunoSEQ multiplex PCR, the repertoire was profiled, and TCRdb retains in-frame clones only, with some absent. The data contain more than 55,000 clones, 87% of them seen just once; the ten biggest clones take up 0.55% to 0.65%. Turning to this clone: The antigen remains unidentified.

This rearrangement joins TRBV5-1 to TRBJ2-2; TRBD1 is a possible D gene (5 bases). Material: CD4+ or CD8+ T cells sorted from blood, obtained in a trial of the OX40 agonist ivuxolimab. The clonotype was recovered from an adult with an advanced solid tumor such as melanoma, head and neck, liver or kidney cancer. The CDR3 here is CASSAMTENTGELFF. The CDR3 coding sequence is TGCGCCAGCAGCGCAATGACAGAGAACACCGGGGAGCTGTTTTTT.